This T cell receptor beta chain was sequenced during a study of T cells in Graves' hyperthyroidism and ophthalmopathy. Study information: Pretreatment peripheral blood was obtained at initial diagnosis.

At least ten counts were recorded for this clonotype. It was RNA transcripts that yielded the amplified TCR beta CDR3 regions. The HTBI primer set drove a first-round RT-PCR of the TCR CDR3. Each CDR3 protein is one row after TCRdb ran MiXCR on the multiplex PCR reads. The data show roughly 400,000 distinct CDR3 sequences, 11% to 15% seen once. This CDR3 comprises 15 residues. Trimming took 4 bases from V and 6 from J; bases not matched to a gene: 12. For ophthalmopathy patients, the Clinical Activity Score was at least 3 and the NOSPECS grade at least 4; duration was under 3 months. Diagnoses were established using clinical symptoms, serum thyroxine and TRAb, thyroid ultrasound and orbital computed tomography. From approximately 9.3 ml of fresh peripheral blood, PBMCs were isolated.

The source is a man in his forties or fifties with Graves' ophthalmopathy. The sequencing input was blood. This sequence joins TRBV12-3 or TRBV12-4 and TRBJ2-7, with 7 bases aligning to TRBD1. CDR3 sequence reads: CASSSRVRGRVEQYF. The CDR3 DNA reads TGTGCCAGCAGTTCCCGAGTCAGGGGGAGAGTCGAGCAGTACTTC.